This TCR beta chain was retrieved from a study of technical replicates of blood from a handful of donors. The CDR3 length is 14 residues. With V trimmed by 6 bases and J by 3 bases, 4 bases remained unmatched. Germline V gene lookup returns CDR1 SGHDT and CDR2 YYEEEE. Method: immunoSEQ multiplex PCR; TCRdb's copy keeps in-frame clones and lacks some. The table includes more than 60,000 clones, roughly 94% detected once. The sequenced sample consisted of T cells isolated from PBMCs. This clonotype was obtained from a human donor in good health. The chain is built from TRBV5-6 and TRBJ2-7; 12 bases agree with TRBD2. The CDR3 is CASTRTSGIYEQYF. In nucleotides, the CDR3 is TGTGCCAGCACTCGGACTAGCGGGATCTACGAGCAGTACTTC.